The 14 T cell receptor beta chains listed next were all sequenced from one sample in a study of blood T cells in healthy people across ages. With a J-beta primer mix and a sample-barcoded 5' primer, a second PCR ran about 7 to 12 cycles. TCRdb reprocessed the 5' RACE reads with MiXCR, giving one entry per CDR3 protein. Among 1.5 million to 2 million distinct CDR3 sequences listed, about two fifths were seen once. What was sequenced was blood. The receptor set was obtained from a human donor in good health.

The CDR3 reads CASSFNKETQYF. The CDR3 DNA reads as TGTGCCAGCAGTTTTAACAAAGAGACCCAGTACTTC. The rearrangement links TRBV12-3 or TRBV12-4 to TRBJ2-5; D unclear. This CDR3 is built from 12 residues. Trimming removed 3 bases at V and 3 bases at J, with 5 bases between.

The chain couples TRBV6-5 to TRBJ2-1; the match to TRBD2 covers 9 bases. V was pared by 1 base and J by 6 bases, with 7 bases of the junction left unmatched. Germline CDR1 is MNHEY and CDR2 is SVGAGI. CDR3 length equals 16 residues. The CDR3 loop reads CASSYLFGTSSNEQFF. The CDR3 nucleotides are TGTGCCAGCAGTTACTTATTTGGGACTAGCAGCAATGAGCAGTTCTTC.

Concerning this clonotype: A much larger clone differs by one base, so this may be a read error. The CDR3 DNA is TGTGCCAGCAGCCAAGGAAGAGGGGGGGGGTTTGAGACCCAGTACTTC. Amino acids: CASSQGRGGGFETQYF. V gene TRBV4-2 combines with J gene TRBJ2-5, with D tentatively TRBD2 (7 bases). The CDR3 sequence is 16 residues long. Germline assignment: CDR1 LGHNA and CDR2 YNFKEQ. V was trimmed by 1 base and J by 5 bases, leaving 17 bases between them.

This rearrangement joins TRBV20-1 to TRBJ2-7; TRBD2 might be the D (7 bases). The germline CDR1 and CDR2 sequences are DFQATT and SNEGSKA (reference sequence). V shed 1 base and J shed 3 bases, with 13 bases lying between them. This CDR3 has 14 amino acids. CDR3 sequence: CSARAGGLLYEQYF. The CDR3 nucleotides are TGCAGTGCTAGAGCCGGGGGGCTACTCTACGAGCAGTACTTC.

This clonotype has only a few counts. One junction end disagrees with the germline gene, perhaps due to a read error. J is TRBJ2-7 and V is TRBV20-1; 11 bases are a match to TRBD2. The end of the DNA fits TRBJ2-5 better, so the J call may be wrong. Germline-derived CDR1 and CDR2 are DFQATT and SNEGSKA (reference sequence). CDR3 size: 14 residues. This CDR3 reads CSASGGSIKETQYF. In nucleotides, the CDR3 is TGTAGTGCTAGCGGGGGGTCTATCAAGGAGACCCAGTACTTC.

Note on this clonotype: A read error may produce the germline difference seen at one junction end. The J gene is TRBJ2-1, the V gene TRBV5-1; D is unclear. From germline, CDR1 is SGHRS and CDR2 YFSETQ. The CDR3 is 12 amino acids. CDR3 DNA: TGTGCCAGCAGCTTCCAAAGTTGGGAGCAGTTCTTC. Translation: CASSFQSWEQFF. The entire variable domain, with the rest obtained from reference TRBV5-1 and TRBJ2-1, is as follows: KAGVTQTPRYLIKTRGQQVTLSCSPISGHRSVSWYQQTPGQGLQFLFEYFSETQRNKGNFPGRFSGRQFSNSRSEMNVSTLELGDSALYLCASSFQSWEQFFGPGTRLTVL.

This clonotype was observed a few times. The chain joins TRBV5-1 to TRBJ2-3, with 13 bases that match TRBD2. Trimming removed 4 bases from V and 6 bases from J; junction bases left unmatched: 5. This CDR3 is 15 amino acids long. From germline, CDR1 is SGHRS and CDR2 YFSETQ. CDR3 sequence: CASSGLAGADDTQYF. CDR3 bases: TGCGCCAGCAGCGGACTAGCGGGGGCTGATGATACGCAGTATTTT.

V usage is TRBV9 and J usage is TRBJ2-5, with D uncertain. Germline lookup yields CDR1 SGDLS and CDR2 YYNGEE. Trimming removed 0 bases from V and 7 bases from J, with 10 bases in between. CDR3 length: 13 residues. The CDR3 sequence is CASSVEGSGTQYF. DNA for the CDR3: TGTGCCAGCAGCGTAGAGGGCTCAGGGACCCAGTACTTC.

This chain joins TRBV13 and TRBJ2-1; 8 positions match TRBD2. V was clipped by 2 bases and J by 5 bases; unmatched bases: 8. This CDR3 has 16 residues. Germline lookup yields CDR1 PRHDT and CDR2 FYEKMQ (reference sequence). CDR3 DNA: TGTGCCAGCAGCTTACTAGCGGGCACGTGGCACAATGAGCAGTTCTTC. Its protein is CASSLLAGTWHNEQFF.

This rearrangement joins TRBV7-2 to TRBJ2-5; 15 bases are a match to TRBD2. CDR3 length: 20 residues. Germline CDR1 SGHTA, CDR2 FQGNSA. V shed 4 bases and J 4 bases; nucleotides not matched to a gene: 16. The CDR3 is CASSSKPGGLAGGPGETQYF. The DNA for the CDR3 is TGTGCCAGCAGCTCAAAACCAGGTGGACTAGCGGGGGGGCCGGGAGAGACCCAGTACTTC. Full variable domain (missing parts from reference TRBV7-2 and TRBJ2-5): GAGVSQSPSNKVTEKGKDVELRCDPISGHTALYWYRQSLGQGLEFLIYFQGNSAPDKSGLPSDRFSAERTGGSVSTLTIQRTQQEDSAVYLCASSSKPGGLAGGPGETQYFGPGTRLLVL.

This clonotype was seen just once. The CDR3: CSARGHGVPETQYF. The DNA for the CDR3 is TGCAGTGCTAGAGGGCATGGGGTGCCAGAGACCCAGTACTTC. V usage is TRBV20-1 and J usage is TRBJ2-4; no clear D gene. The DNA end is more similar to TRBJ2-5, so the J call may be wrong. Germline CDR1 and CDR2: DFQATT and SNEGSKA (reference sequence). This CDR3 spans 14 amino acids.

This clonotype showed up just a few times. The chain uses TRBV11-3 and TRBJ2-7, with 7 bases identical to TRBD2. The trim removed 5 bases at V and 0 bases at J, leaving 7 bases unmatched. This CDR3 has 15 amino acids. Germline lookup yields CDR1 SGHNT and CDR2 YENEEA. CDR3 nucleotides: TGTGCCAGCAGCCTCGGGGGGTCTATCTCCTACGAGCAGTACTTC. This codes for CASSLGGSISYEQYF.

The chain employs TRBV20-1 and TRBJ2-3, with D perhaps matching TRBD2 (5 bases). V was cut by 1 base and J by 4 bases, with 18 bases left in between. CDR1 DFQATT and CDR2 SNEGSKA come from the germline V gene (reference sequence). This CDR3 has 16 amino acids. The DNA for the CDR3 is TGCAGTGCTAGAGTTTCCTCCGACGGGATCCCAGATACGCAGTATTTT. It translates to CSARVSSDGIPDTQYF.

The chain uses TRBV20-1 and TRBJ2-7, with 8 bases aligning to TRBD2. The CDR3 is made up of 14 amino acids. Germline values: CDR1 DFQATT, CDR2 SNEGSKA (reference sequence). V trimming: 3 bases; J trimming: 2 bases; junction bases outside the gene matches: 6. CDR3 sequence (DNA): TGCAGTGCTAGTCGGGGGGGCGAGACCTACGAGCAGTACTTC. Its protein product is CSASRGGETYEQYF.